This TCR beta chain was captured in a study of blood T cell repertoires in COVID-19. Overall study: Italy, Spain and the United States were the sources of the convalescent and acute COVID-19 samples. T cells, B-cell-depleted T cells, or PBMCs supplied cDNA or gDNA.

The length of the CDR3 is 15 residues. The V segment lost 6 bases and the J segment 5 bases; nucleotides outside the gene matches: 11. Germline values: CDR1 MNHNY, CDR2 SVGAGI (reference sequence). Original processing methods: Cell counts per sample came from amplifying reference gene primers. Some clones are missing from TCRdb's copy, which holds only in-frame ones; the method was immunoSEQ multiplex PCR. V and J calls and clone size are given by that table; D and trimming were obtained from the DNA. The sample yields 150,000 to 200,000 clones, roughly nine tenths seen once. Sequencing was carried out using peripheral blood. The origin of this receptor is a woman aged 55-69 years with COVID-19, enrolled during active disease. This chain uses TRBV6-6 with TRBJ2-7; TRBD1 agrees at 9 bases. The CDR3, as DNA: TGTGCCAGCAGAGCAGCCGGGACAGGGTTTCACGAGCAGTACTTC. It specifies CASRAAGTGFHEQYF.